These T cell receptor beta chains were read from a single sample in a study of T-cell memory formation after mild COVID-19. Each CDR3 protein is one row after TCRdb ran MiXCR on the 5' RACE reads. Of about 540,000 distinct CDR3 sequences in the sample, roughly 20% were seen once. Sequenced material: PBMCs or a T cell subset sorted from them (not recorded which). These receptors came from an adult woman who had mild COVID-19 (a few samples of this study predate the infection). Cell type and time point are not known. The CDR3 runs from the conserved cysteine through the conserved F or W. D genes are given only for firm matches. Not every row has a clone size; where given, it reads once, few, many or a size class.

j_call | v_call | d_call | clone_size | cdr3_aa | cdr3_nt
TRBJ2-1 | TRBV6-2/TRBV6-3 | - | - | CASSYHRGQTNEQFF | TGTGCCAGCAGTTACCACCGGGGCCAAACCAATGAGCAGTTCTTC
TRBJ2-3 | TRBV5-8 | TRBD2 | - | CASSAGTSGVSDTQYF | TGTGCCAGCAGCGCCGGGACTAGCGGGGTATCAGATACGCAGTATTTT
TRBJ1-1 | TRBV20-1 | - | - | CSARPAYTEAFF | TGCAGTGCCCGTCCGGCTTACACTGAAGCTTTCTTT
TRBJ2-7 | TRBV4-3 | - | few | CASSQDRVSPYEQYF | TGCGCCAGCAGCCAAGATAGGGTCAGCCCCTACGAGCAGTACTTC
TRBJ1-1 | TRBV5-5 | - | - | CASSQTSNTEAFF | TGTGCCAGCAGCCAAACCTCAAACACTGAAGCTTTCTTT
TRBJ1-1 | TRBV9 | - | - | CASSPLGELAEAFF | TGTGCCAGCAGCCCACTGGGAGAATTGGCGGAAGCTTTCTTT
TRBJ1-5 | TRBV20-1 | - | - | CSARDGFLSNQPQHF | TGCAGTGCTAGAGATGGATTTTTGAGCAATCAGCCCCAGCATTTT
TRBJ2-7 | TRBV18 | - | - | CASSPGGRNEQYF | TGTGCCAGCTCACCGGGGGGCCGCAACGAGCAGTACTTC
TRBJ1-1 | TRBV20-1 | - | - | CSAASGGAGNTEAFF | TGCAGTGCCGCTTCGGGGGGCGCAGGGAACACTGAAGCTTTCTTT
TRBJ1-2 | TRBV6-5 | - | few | CASSYRERNGYTF | TGTGCCAGCAGTTACAGGGAAAGGAATGGCTACACCTTC
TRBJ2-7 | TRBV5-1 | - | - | CASSLVAGTSYEQYF | TGCGCCAGCAGCTTGGTAGCCGGGACCTCCTACGAGCAGTACTTC
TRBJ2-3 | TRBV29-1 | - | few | CSYKDRDGGRTDTQYF | TGCAGCTATAAGGATCGGGACGGGGGCCGCACAGATACGCAGTATTTT
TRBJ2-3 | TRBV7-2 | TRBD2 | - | CASRLAGASIDTQYF | TGTGCCAGCAGGCTAGCGGGAGCGTCCATAGATACGCAGTATTTT
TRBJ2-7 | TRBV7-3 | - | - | CASSSNPGPWDEQYF | TGTGCCAGCAGCTCCAACCCGGGACCCTGGGACGAGCAGTACTTC
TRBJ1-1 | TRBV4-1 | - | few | CASSPTRTADTEAFF | TGCGCCAGCAGCCCAACGAGGACAGCCGACACTGAAGCTTTCTTT
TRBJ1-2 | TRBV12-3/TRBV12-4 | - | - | CASSPRARGYTF | TGTGCCAGCAGTCCCCGGGCGAGAGGCTACACCTTC
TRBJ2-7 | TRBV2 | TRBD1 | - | CATATIRTGTGGYEQYF | TGTGCCACCGCAACTATCCGGACCGGGACAGGTGGCTACGAGCAGTACTTC
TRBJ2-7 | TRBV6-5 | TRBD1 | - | CASSWGQSNYEQYF | TGTGCCAGCAGTTGGGGACAGTCAAATTACGAGCAGTACTTC
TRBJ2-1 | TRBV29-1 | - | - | CSVDSPVSYNEQFF | TGCAGCGTCGACAGCCCAGTCTCCTACAATGAGCAGTTCTTC
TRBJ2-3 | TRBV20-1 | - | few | CRGQEGSTDTQYF | TGCAGGGGTCAGGAGGGTAGCACAGATACGCAGTATTTT
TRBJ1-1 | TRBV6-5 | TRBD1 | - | CASSRDRGLAEAFF | TGTGCCAGCAGCCGGGACAGGGGGCTTGCTGAAGCTTTCTTT